This record looks at one T cell receptor (beta chain) sequence and its context. Antigen specificity is unknown. This entry comes from a study of shared clonotypes between healthy human individuals. Study-level information: Per donor, CD8 memory used one plate, CD8 naive used two, CD4 memory used three and CD4 naive used three. The study, taken as a whole, reports: Between a few donors, naive CD4 clonotypes were shared at a level of about 5%.

CD45RO-negative CD8 cells positively selected for CCR7 made up the naive population, which excluded terminally differentiated effector memory CD45RA+ cells. V shed 4 bases and J shed 1 base, with 10 bases lying between them. The CDR3 covers 14 residues. Germline CDR1 is SGHRS and CDR2 is YFSETQ. Here immunoSEQ multiplex PCR was the method, and the copy in TCRdb shows in-frame clones only, minus some. The sample contains some 2,000,000 clones, just under 95% of which appear only once. The V gene is TRBV5-1, the J gene TRBJ2-3; D might be TRBD1 or TRBD2, each matching 5 bases. The sequencing sample was made of naive CD8+ T cells sorted from blood. This clonotype was sampled from a man between 18 and 29 years old in good health. CDR3 coding DNA: TGCGCCAGCAGCCCTGGGGACGGCACAGATACGCAGTATTTT. This translates into CASSPGDGTDTQYF.